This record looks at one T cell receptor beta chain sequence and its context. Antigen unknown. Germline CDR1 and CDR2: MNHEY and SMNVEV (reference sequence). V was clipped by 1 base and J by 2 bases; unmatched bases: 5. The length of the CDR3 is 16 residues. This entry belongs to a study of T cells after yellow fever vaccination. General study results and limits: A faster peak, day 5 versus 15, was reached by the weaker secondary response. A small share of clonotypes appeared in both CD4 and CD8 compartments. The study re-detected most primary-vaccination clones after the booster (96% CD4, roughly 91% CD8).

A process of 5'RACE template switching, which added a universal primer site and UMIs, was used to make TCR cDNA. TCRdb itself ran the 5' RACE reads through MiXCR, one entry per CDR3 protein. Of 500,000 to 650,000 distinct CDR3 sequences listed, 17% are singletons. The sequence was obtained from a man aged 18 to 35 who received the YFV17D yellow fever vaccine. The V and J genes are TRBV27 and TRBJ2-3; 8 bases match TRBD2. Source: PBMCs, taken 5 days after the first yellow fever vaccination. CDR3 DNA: TGTGCCAGCAGTTTATTCGGGGGGGTCTTCACAGATACGCAGTATTTT. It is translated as CASSLFGGVFTDTQYF.